This TCR beta chain was documented in a study of T cell repertoires in cytomegalovirus infection. Study-level background: Public signatures in TCR beta pointed to CMV infection and matching HLA type. The study's findings and limits: HLA-C-restricted CMV clonotypes gave the most frequent clonotype in two of eight donors. Carriage of CMV together with the relevant HLA was identifiable through cumulative public TCR beta family frequency.

The CDR3 consists of 14 residues. Germline V gene sequence: CDR1 SGHTS, CDR2 YDEGEE. Trimming shortened V by 4 bases and J by 10 bases, and 20 bases separated the two germline ends. Via MiXCR, TCRdb re-called the reads, giving one row per CDR3 protein. The sample lists roughly 230,000 distinct CDR3 sequences; about 7% were seen once. This clonotype appeared many times. The antigen is undetermined. This sequence joins TRBV5-8 and TRBJ1-1; perhaps TRBD1 as D (6 bases). Sequencing used PBMCs. The sequence came from a human donor in good health (CMV status not recorded). Some clones in this sample may be carry-over from other donors' samples. CDR3 DNA sequence: TGTGCCAGCAGCGGACTCGGGGGGGCTAGTGGAGCTTTCTTT. Protein product: CASSGLGGASGAFF.